This T cell receptor (beta chain) was identified during a study of blood T cell repertoires in COVID-19. Overall study context: Sample material is recorded as cDNA or gDNA derived from T cells, B-cell-depleted T cells, or PBMCs.

This CDR3 is 11 amino acids long. Trimming took off 3 bases at V and 11 bases at J, with 10 bases between the two ends. As handled by the study authors: Amplification of reference gene primers was used by the study to estimate nucleated cell counts. Clones were read by immunoSEQ multiplex PCR, and TCRdb kept only the in-frame ones, dropping some. V, J and clone size are those of that table, while D and trimming were read from the DNA. This table has 250,000 to 350,000 clones, roughly 84% appearing once. This chain links TRBV12-3 or TRBV12-4 with TRBJ1-1, with a possible D match to TRBD1 (6 bases). The specimen was peripheral blood. The sequence derives from a human donor with COVID-19, enrolled during active disease. The donor label of this sample is uncertain. This chain's CDR3 is CASSFRGSAFF. In DNA form, the CDR3 reads TGTGCCAGCAGTTTTAGGGGGAGCGCTTTCTTT.